Listed below are T cell receptor beta chains from one sample, sequenced in a study of graft-versus-host responses after intestinal transplantation. Clones were read by immunoSEQ multiplex PCR, and TCRdb kept only the in-frame ones, dropping some. The sample lists approximately 16,000 clones, around 70% occurring once. Specimen: ileum tissue, collected approximately 690 days after intestinal transplantation. The receptors here all came from a human patient who received an intestinal transplant, so some T cells may come from the graft donor. Each CDR3 is given with its conserved first and last residue. D genes are given only for firm matches.

CDR3aa	len	d_gene	v_gene
CASSIVGGANTEAFF	15	-	TRBV19
CASSVFPEAFF	11	-	TRBV28
CASSLASYEQYF	12	-	TRBV5-1
CATSLGRRSYEQYF	14	-	TRBV19
CASSDQGATDTQYF	14	TRBD1	TRBV2
CASSLGNTGELFF	13	-	TRBV7-3
CASSLPYNEQFF	12	-	TRBV7-2
CASSGPLLAATALEQYF	17	TRBD2	TRBV25-1
CASSDGDNRNTIYF	14	-	TRBV6-5
CASSQFPRGRPYNEQFF	17	-	TRBV4-1
CASSQSGTGKNYEQYF	16	TRBD1	TRBV5-4
CASSPPTSGSTDTQYF	16	TRBD2	TRBV4-1
CASSGQAPYEQYF	13	TRBD1	TRBV5-1
CATSTLGQNTDTQYF	15	TRBD1	TRBV15
CASSPPGGETNEKLFF	16	-	TRBV7-9
CASTRLSSGANVLTF	15	-	TRBV5-4
CASSSRGMAQETQYF	15	-	TRBV9
CASSLAGQGQYF	12	-	TRBV7-8
CASSLYLRTGNYGYTF	16	TRBD1	TRBV5-6
CASSATSGRGETQYF	15	TRBD2	TRBV19
CASSLAGRTNTGELFF	16	-	TRBV5-1
CASSFRGTYNSPLHF	15	TRBD1	TRBV7-9
CSASSLYGYTF	11	-	TRBV20-1
CASRLAGLAVLNEQFF	16	-	TRBV12-2
CASSLAKDRDEQYF	14	TRBD1	TRBV11-1
CASSLRRDQPQHF	13	-	TRBV5-5
CASRQGEETQHF	12	TRBD1	TRBV6-6
CASSPGTRYEQYF	13	-	TRBV28
CASKRVNTEAFF	12	-	TRBV28
CASSYTDRGKAFF	13	TRBD1	TRBV6-5
CASSLGHPNYGYTF	14	-	TRBV13
CASSSLTGASSGNTIYF	17	TRBD1	TRBV5-1
CAWSVKGNTIYF	12	-	TRBV30
CASSRGDLGNEQFF	14	-	TRBV7-8
CASGSSQPVRVGGEKLFF	18	-	TRBV23-1
CASSWDTYEQYF	12	-	TRBV5-1
CASSIRVTGKGQPQHF	16	TRBD1	TRBV19
CSARGWGEQYF	11	-	TRBV20-1
CSVRRADYGYTF	12	-	TRBV29-1